A selection of T cell receptor beta chains follows, all from one sample in a study of cytomegalovirus exposure and HLA in healthy donors. Only in-frame clones appear in the TCRdb table, and some are missing; sequencing was by immunoSEQ multiplex PCR. The sample records approximately 190,000 clones, roughly 80% being singletons. Sequences were obtained from PBMCs. These receptors all stem from a boy aged 5-17 years in good health and CMV-seronegative. Each CDR3 is given with its conserved first and last residue. D genes are given only for firm matches. A row's size may be missing; if present it is once, few, many or a size class.

DNA | CDR3 | D | J | V | size
TGCGCCACCCTCCGAGCCGGAGAAAATGGCTACACCTTC | CATLRAGENGYTF | NA | TRBJ1-2 | TRBV10-2 | once
TGTGCCAGCAGTGAAGTCCTAGTAAGGAGCAATGAGCAGTTCTTC | CASSEVLVRSNEQFF | NA | TRBJ2-1 | TRBV2 | NA
TGCGCCAGCAGCTTATCCGGGTTCACAGATACGCAGTATTTT | CASSLSGFTDTQYF | NA | TRBJ2-3 | TRBV5-1 | few
TGTGCCAGCGGATCAGGACAGGGCAGAGATACGCAGTATTTT | CASGSGQGRDTQYF | TRBD1 | TRBJ2-3 | TRBV5-8 | NA
TGTGCCAGCAGTGACCTTGCGATTGGGGTTCGGGGGGAGGGATTCTGGCAGTACTTC | CASSDLAIGVRGEGFWQYF | TRBD2 | TRBJ2-7 | TRBV2 | NA
TGTGCCAGCAGCCTCCACAGGGGGCCCATGAACACTGAAGCTTTCTTT | CASSLHRGPMNTEAFF | TRBD1 | TRBJ1-1 | TRBV7-3 | few
TGTGCCAGCAGTTTGGCCGGGACAGGGGGGATTAACACTGAAGCTTTCTTT | CASSLAGTGGINTEAFF | TRBD1 | TRBJ1-1 | TRBV27 | NA
TGTGCCAGCAGCTTAGGGCCCTATAATTCACCCCTCCACTTT | CASSLGPYNSPLHF | NA | TRBJ1-6 | TRBV7-2 | few
TGTGCCAGCAAGGGACAGCTCGATCAGCCCCAGCATTTT | CASKGQLDQPQHF | TRBD1 | TRBJ1-5 | TRBV27 | NA
TGCGCCAGCAGCATAGCGGGTAACACAGATACGCAGTATTTT | CASSIAGNTDTQYF | TRBD2 | TRBJ2-3 | TRBV5-1 | NA
TGTGCCAGCAGCCCCCCAGTGACTAATGAAAAACTGTTTTTT | CASSPPVTNEKLFF | NA | TRBJ1-4 | TRBV7-9 | NA
TGTGCCAGCAGCTTAGGAGGGGGCTTGTACAATGAGCAGTTCTTC | CASSLGGGLYNEQFF | TRBD1 | TRBJ2-1 | TRBV7-9 | NA
TGTGCCAGCAGTGAAGAACGACAGGGACACAATGAGCAGTTCTTC | CASSEERQGHNEQFF | TRBD1 | TRBJ2-1 | TRBV2 | NA
TGTGCCAGCAGTTACTCCGGTGACTACGAGCAGTACTTC | CASSYSGDYEQYF | NA | TRBJ2-7 | TRBV6-5 | NA
TGCGCCAGCACCTTAAGGGAAACAGGGTACGCAGATACGCAGTATTTT | CASTLRETGYADTQYF | NA | TRBJ2-3 | TRBV5-1 | NA
TGTGCCAGCAGCTTAGACACGGTTGGGGGTGGGGGACATTGGGACACTGAAGCTTTCTTT | CASSLDTVGGGGHWDTEAFF | NA | TRBJ1-1 | TRBV11-3 | few
TGTGCCAGCAGTTCCGTAGGGCGGGGGCACATTTCTGACGAGCAGTACTTC | CASSSVGRGHISDEQYF | NA | TRBJ2-7 | TRBV28 | NA
TGTGCCAGTAGTATAGCGGGAGGGCCATCTGAGCAGTACTTC | CASSIAGGPSEQYF | TRBD2 | TRBJ2-7 | TRBV19 | NA
TGTGCCATCAGTGGACTAGCGGGAGGGAATCCCGGGGAGCTGTTTTTT | CAISGLAGGNPGELFF | TRBD2 | TRBJ2-2 | TRBV10-3 | few
TGTGCCAGCAGCCATAAGAGCGGTTGGGGTTCACCCCTCCACTTT | CASSHKSGWGSPLHF | NA | TRBJ1-6 | TRBV11-2 | once
TGTGCCAGCAGCGCACCGGGACTGCAAATTTTACCCCTCCACTTT | CASSAPGLQILPLHF | NA | TRBJ1-6 | TRBV5-6 | NA
TGTGCCAGCTCCCCCGGCAGGGGTTATGAGCAGTTCTTC | CASSPGRGYEQFF | NA | TRBJ2-1 | TRBV6-6 | NA
TGTGCCAGCAGTCAGACAGGTCCTGGGAATCAGCCCCAGCATTTT | CASSQTGPGNQPQHF | NA | TRBJ1-5 | TRBV6-1 | once
TGTGCCAGCAGGGCAGCCGGGAGGGTAAAAGAGACCCAGTACTTC | CASRAAGRVKETQYF | TRBD2 | TRBJ2-5 | TRBV6-5 | NA
TGCAGCATAACACAGGGGGTGAACACTGAAGCTTTCTTT | CSITQGVNTEAFF | TRBD1 | TRBJ1-1 | TRBV29-1 | NA
TGCGCCAGCAGCCCGAACGCCGGGATAGCCTACGAGCAGTACTTC | CASSPNAGIAYEQYF | NA | TRBJ2-7 | TRBV4-3 | NA
TGTGCCAGCAGCTACCCTCCGGGACAACTCATCTCACCCCTCCACTTT | CASSYPPGQLISPLHF | NA | TRBJ1-6 | TRBV6-6 | NA
TGTGCCAGCAAGGGACAGAGGACCTATGGCTACACCTTC | CASKGQRTYGYTF | TRBD1 | TRBJ1-2 | TRBV7-9 | NA
TGTGCAAGTCGCGAGTTCCTGACAGGGGCCTACTACGAGCAGTACTTC | CASREFLTGAYYEQYF | NA | TRBJ2-7 | TRBV12-2 | NA
TGTGCAAGTCGCTTAGCGGGGAGTATAGCGTGGCCCCAGCATTTT | CASRLAGSIAWPQHF | NA | TRBJ1-5 | TRBV12-2 | NA
TGTGCCAGCACCAATAGGTTGCGATGGGAGCATGAGCAGTTCTTC | CASTNRLRWEHEQFF | NA | TRBJ2-1 | TRBV5-6 | NA
TGTGCCAGCAGTGACTCGGCTAGCGGGGGGGCCGATGAGCAGTTCTTC | CASSDSASGGADEQFF | TRBD2 | TRBJ2-1 | TRBV6-4 | few
TGTGCCGATAAGTCAGTCGTCGGGCAGTACTTC | CADKSVVGQYF | NA | TRBJ2-5 | TRBV2 | NA
TGTGCCAGCAGCTTAGACTTATCCTACGAGCAGTACTTC | CASSLDLSYEQYF | NA | TRBJ2-7 | TRBV7-9 | NA
TGTGCCAGCAGCTTAGGTCATAGCCCGAGAACCGGGGAGCTGTTTTTT | CASSLGHSPRTGELFF | NA | TRBJ2-2 | TRBV7-2 | once
TGTGCCTGGACCCACCCGAGGACTAGCTACGAGCAGTACTTC | CAWTHPRTSYEQYF | TRBD2 | TRBJ2-7 | TRBV30 | NA
TGTGCCAGCAGCCCCTATAGACAGGGGGCCGTTTCCTACACCTTC | CASSPYRQGAVSYTF | TRBD1 | TRBJ1-2 | TRBV9 | NA
TGTGCCTGGGGACAGGGAGGCTACACCTTC | CAWGQGGYTF | TRBD1 | TRBJ1-2 | TRBV30 | few